This section outlines one T cell receptor beta chain sequence together with its context. Its antigen is unidentified. Trimming left V 4 bases short and J 0 bases short, with 12 bases between. The CDR3 is 15 amino acids. Germline CDR1 and CDR2: LGHNA and YNFKEQ. Through a sample-barcoded 5' primer and a J-beta primer mix, a second PCR was run for about 7 to 12 cycles. Per-sample output comprised a minimum of 3 million paired-end reads containing CDR3. TCRdb called the 5' RACE reads again in MiXCR, with one record for every CDR3 protein. The sample contains 1.8 million or so distinct CDR3 sequences, 30% to 40% of which appear only once. This record belongs to a study of blood T cells in healthy people across ages. Across the whole study: T cells yielded about one barcoded beta molecule per two cells through template switching. Overall study findings and caveats: Observed TCR beta diversity per million T cells went down as age went up. This fall followed a roughly linear course with age.

Each sample yielded at least 6 million isolated PBMCs. The rearrangement uses TRBV4-2 and TRBJ1-2; D is undetermined. Sequencing used blood. This TCR came from a human donor in good health. For the CDR3, the DNA is TGTGCCAGCAGCCCCCGGGGAGAAACTAACTATGGCTACACCTTC. Encoded protein: CASSPRGETNYGYTF.